A selection of T cell receptor beta chains follows, all from one sample in a study of CD8 T cells in Susac syndrome. TCRdb passed the immunoSEQ multiplex PCR reads through MiXCR, listing each CDR3 protein once. The table includes 95,000 to 150,000 distinct CDR3 sequences, roughly 95% detected once. The sequencing input was CD4+ T cells from PBMCs. The origin of the receptors is a human donor with Susac syndrome. Both conserved end residues are part of each CDR3. A D gene is named only where the DNA matches it firmly. Expanded clones are given a class, and other clones once, few, many or no size at all.

d_call clone_size j_call v_call cdr3_nt cdr3_aa
TRBD2 - TRBJ2-7 TRBV3-1 TGTGCCAGCAGCCAAAGAGAGCGGGAGTCGTACGAGCAGTACTTC CASSQRERESYEQYF
- once TRBJ2-7 TRBV5-1 TGCGCCAGCAGCTTGGTTGGTGCCAGCTCCTACGAGCAGTACTTC CASSLVGASSYEQYF
TRBD2 - TRBJ2-1 TRBV7-6 TGTGCCAGCAGCTTTAGGACTAGCGGGTCCAATGAGCAGTTCTTC CASSFRTSGSNEQFF
- - TRBJ2-5 TRBV5-1 TGCGCCAGCAGCAGACCAGCAGAGACCCAGTACTTC CASSRPAETQYF
TRBD1 - TRBJ2-7 TRBV3-1 TGTGCCAGCAGCCCCGGACAGGGGGCAAGGGGGGAGCAGTACTTC CASSPGQGARGEQYF
- - TRBJ2-1 TRBV7-8 TGTGCCAGCAGCCCCCGGGACTGGAACAATGAGCAGTTCTTC CASSPRDWNNEQFF
TRBD2 - TRBJ2-1 TRBV20-1 TGCAGTGCTCAACTTGGACTAGCGGGAGTAAGGGAGCAGTTCTTC CSAQLGLAGVREQFF
- - TRBJ1-5 TRBV12-3/TRBV12-4 TGTGCCAGCAGTTTAGCGAGGACCCCTAATCAGCCCCAGCATTTT CASSLARTPNQPQHF
TRBD1 - TRBJ1-5 TRBV2 TGTGCCACAAAGGGGAGACAGGGGCAGGATCAGCCCCAGCATTTT CATKGRQGQDQPQHF
- - TRBJ2-1 TRBV14 TGTGCCAGCAGCCAAGGGTGGAGAGGCAGGGGTAATGAGCAGTTCTTC CASSQGWRGRGNEQFF
- - TRBJ2-6 TRBV12-3/TRBV12-4 TGTGCCAGCGGGTCCCGGAGAGGCGGTATCTCTGGGGCCAACGTCCTGACTTTC CASGSRRGGISGANVLTF
- once TRBJ1-4 TRBV28 TGTGCCACCGCTGGGGGCGGAGAAAAACTGTTTTTT CATAGGGEKLFF
TRBD1 - TRBJ2-2 TRBV24-1 TGTGCCACCACCGGGACAGGGGATGCAGGGGAGCTGTTTTTT CATTGTGDAGELFF
- - TRBJ2-3 TRBV12-3/TRBV12-4 TGTGCCAGCAGTAGCGGTGGCGCGGCGGATACGCAGTATTTT CASSSGGAADTQYF
- - TRBJ1-4 TRBV18 TGTGCCAGCTCACTCTTTATGGATGAAAAACTGTTTTTT CASSLFMDEKLFF
TRBD1 - TRBJ2-7 TRBV20-1 TGCAGTGCTAGAGATCGACCCGGGACAGGGGGCTACGAGCAGTACTTC CSARDRPGTGGYEQYF
TRBD1 - TRBJ2-5 TRBV5-1 TGCGCCAGCAGCTTGGCCCCAGGACAGGGGAGCGGAGGGGAGACCCAGTACTTC CASSLAPGQGSGGETQYF
TRBD1 - TRBJ2-3 TRBV29-1 TGCAGCGTTAGAGGGACAGGCACAGATACGCAGTATTTT CSVRGTGTDTQYF
- - TRBJ2-7 TRBV21-1 TGTGCCAGCAGCAAAGAGAATAGACAGGGCCCCGACGAGCAGTACTTC CASSKENRQGPDEQYF
- - TRBJ1-2 TRBV4-2 TGTGCCAGCAGCCAAGTGGGGGAGGCCGGTCAGAGCTACACCTTC CASSQVGEAGQSYTF
TRBD2 - TRBJ2-7 TRBV6-6 TGTGCCAGCAGCGGGGGGGCGGGAGGTTCCTACGAGCAGTACTTC CASSGGAGGSYEQYF
- - TRBJ1-1 TRBV6-5 TGTGCCAGCCGAAAGTCGGCGGAGGACACTGAAGCTTTCTTT CASRKSAEDTEAFF
- - TRBJ2-5 TRBV9 TGTGCCAGCAGCGACAACCTATTAGGGACCCAGTACTTC CASSDNLLGTQYF
- - TRBJ2-7 TRBV10-3 TGTGCCATCAGTCTAGACAGCACCTACGAGCAGTACTTC CAISLDSTYEQYF
- - TRBJ1-5 TRBV19 TGTGCCACCTCAATCCCCACAGGGTTCAATCAGCCCCAGCATTTT CATSIPTGFNQPQHF
TRBD1 - TRBJ2-7 TRBV24-1 TGTGCCACCAGCCACAGGGGTGAGGGGTACGAGCAGTACTTC CATSHRGEGYEQYF
- - TRBJ1-1 TRBV5-1 TGCGCCAGCAGCTGGACTCCGGGGGGGCTAGACACTGAAGCTTTCTTT CASSWTPGGLDTEAFF
- - TRBJ1-1 TRBV29-1 TGCAGCGTCCGAGGGCAGGCACCCAAGGCTGAAGCTTTCTTT CSVRGQAPKAEAFF
TRBD2 - TRBJ2-2 TRBV9 TGTGCCAGCAGCCCTACTAGCGGAGGCGGGGAGCTGTTTTTT CASSPTSGGGELFF